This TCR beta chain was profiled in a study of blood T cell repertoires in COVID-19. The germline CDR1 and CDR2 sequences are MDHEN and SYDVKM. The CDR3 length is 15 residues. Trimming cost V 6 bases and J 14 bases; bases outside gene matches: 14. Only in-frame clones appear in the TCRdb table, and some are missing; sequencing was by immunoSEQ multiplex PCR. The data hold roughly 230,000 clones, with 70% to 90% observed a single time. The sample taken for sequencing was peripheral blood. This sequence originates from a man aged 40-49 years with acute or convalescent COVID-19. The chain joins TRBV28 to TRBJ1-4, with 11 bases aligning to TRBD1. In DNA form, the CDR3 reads TGTGCCAGCAGGCTGGGGACAGGGGGGACAGAGGGTCTGTTTTTT. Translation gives CASRLGTGGTEGLFF. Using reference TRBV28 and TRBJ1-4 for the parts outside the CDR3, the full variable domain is DVKVTQSSRYLVKRTGEKVFLECVQDMDHENMFWYRQDPGLGLRLIYFSYDVKMKEKGDIPEGYSVSREKKERFSLILESASTNQTSMYLCASRLGTGGTEGLFFGSGTQLSVL.